This entry describes one T cell receptor beta chain. The entry originates in a study of blood T cell repertoires in COVID-19. Study overall: Samples taken during acute and convalescent COVID-19 were collected in the United States, Italy and Spain.

This CDR3 region has 15 residues. With 8 bases clipped from V and 7 bases from J, the junction kept 7 bases outside the gene matches. CDR1 SNHLY and CDR2 FYNNEI come from the germline V gene. In the original workflow: For nucleated cells, counts were estimated from reference gene primer amplification. Some clones are missing from TCRdb's copy, which holds only in-frame ones; the method was immunoSEQ multiplex PCR. Clone size and the V and J calls come from that table; the DNA yielded D and trimming. The repertoire has roughly 160,000 clones, about 82% of them found once; the top ten carry roughly 7%.

The chain couples TRBV2 to TRBJ2-1; 14 nucleotides agree with TRBD2. Sequenced: peripheral blood. The receptor comes from a man between 45 and 60 years old with active or convalescent COVID-19. The CDR3 sequence is CASVGTSGSGNEQFF. In DNA, the CDR3 is TGTGCCAGCGTGGGGACTAGCGGGAGTGGGAATGAGCAGTTCTTC.